The next 30 T cell receptor beta chains were all read from a single sample in a study of blood T cell repertoires in COVID-19. The protocol was immunoSEQ multiplex PCR, while the TCRdb copy is restricted to in-frame clones and leaves out a portion. This table has about 63,000 clones, roughly 80% appearing once. Material: PBMCs or T cells enriched from blood (not recorded which). The source is a woman in her 40s with acute COVID-19.

The J gene is TRBJ1-4, the V gene TRBV6-1; 7 nucleotides match TRBD1. CDR3 length equals 16 residues. Trimming at V came to 4 bases and at J to 4 bases, leaving 9 bases not matched to a gene. Germline V gene sequence: CDR1 MNHNS, CDR2 SASEGT. CDR3 coding DNA: TGTGCCAGCAGTGCTCCGACCGGGACAGTTAATGAAAAACTGTTTTTT. It specifies CASSAPTGTVNEKLFF.

The gene calls are TRBV28 and TRBJ1-3; TRBD1 might be the D (5 bases). This CDR3 has 16 amino acids. V lost 3 bases, J lost 0 bases, and 12 bases lay in between. Germline CDR1 is MDHEN and CDR2 is SYDVKM. The DNA for the CDR3 is TGTGCCAGCAGTTTGGAGGGACTGTACTCTGGAAACACCATATATTTT. It encodes CASSLEGLYSGNTIYF.

This clone was observed a single time. The DNA of the CDR3 is TGTGCCAGCAGCCGCGACAGGGTTCAAAGAACCGGGGAGCTGTTTTTT. Translating it yields CASSRDRVQRTGELFF. V and J are TRBV7-8 and TRBJ2-2; 7 positions match TRBD1. V shed 5 bases and J 5 bases; nucleotides not matched to a gene: 11. CDR3 size: 16 residues. Germline V gives CDR1 SGHVS, CDR2 FQNEAQ.

This clone turned up a few times. The chain employs TRBV9 and TRBJ1-6; D not certain. The CDR3 has 14 residues. Germline values: CDR1 SGDLS, CDR2 YYNGEE. The V end was cut by 3 bases, the J end by 9 bases, with 13 bases between. The CDR3 is CASSARFESSPLHF. CDR3 sequence (DNA): TGTGCCAGCAGCGCCCGATTCGAGAGTTCACCCCTCCACTTT.

This chain uses TRBV5-1 with TRBJ2-3; D might be TRBD2 (6 bases). The CDR3 length is 14 residues. Deletions cut 0 bases from V and 4 bases from J, with 9 bases between. Germline CDR1 and CDR2: SGHRS and YFSETQ. The CDR3 here is CASSLGGVPDTQYF. CDR3 nucleotides: TGCGCCAGCAGCTTGGGGGGGGTCCCAGATACGCAGTATTTT.

This CDR3 is CASRGQGSAEAFF. The CDR3, as DNA: TGTGCCAGTAGGGGACAGGGTTCCGCTGAAGCTTTCTTT. This rearrangement joins TRBV19 to TRBJ1-1, with 9 bases that match TRBD1. Germline trimming cut 6 bases from V and 6 bases from J; bases unmatched to any gene: 5. In germline, CDR1 is LNHDA, CDR2 SQIVND (reference sequence). CDR3 size: 13 residues.

The V gene is TRBV27, the J gene TRBJ1-1, with a tentative D call TRBD1 (5 bases). The CDR3 extends over 16 amino acids. The germline V and J ends were trimmed by 1 base and 1 base, with 13 bases remaining between them. Germline V gene lookup returns CDR1 MNHEY and CDR2 SMNVEV (reference sequence). This CDR3 is CASSLFPGLQNTEAFF. The CDR3, as DNA: TGTGCCAGCAGTTTATTCCCGGGACTCCAGAACACTGAAGCTTTCTTT.

The rearrangement joins TRBV20-1 to TRBJ2-7; D is perhaps TRBD1 (5 bases). CDR1 is DFQATT, CDR2 SNEGSKA, per germline (reference sequence). V lost 3 bases, J lost 2 bases, and 11 bases lay in between. The CDR3 covers 13 residues. The CDR3 bases are TGCAGTGCTAGTCCGGACATCACCTACGAGCAGTACTTC. Its protein product is CSASPDITYEQYF.

V gene TRBV10-1 combines with J gene TRBJ1-1; possibly TRBD1 for D (5 bases). Trimming removed 0 bases from V and 0 bases from J, with 5 bases in between. In germline, CDR1 is WNHNN, CDR2 SYGVQD (reference sequence). The CDR3 runs 14 residues. Here the CDR3 reads CASSESRVNTEAFF. The CDR3 nucleotides read TGCGCCAGCAGTGAGTCCAGGGTGAACACTGAAGCTTTCTTT.

The gene calls are TRBV5-1 and TRBJ1-4; D not resolved. Germline V gene lookup returns CDR1 SGHRS and CDR2 YFSETQ. The CDR3 has 15 residues. V gave up 4 bases and J gave up 0 bases, with 10 bases separating them. CDR3 sequence reads: CASSPAGATNEKLFF. The CDR3 region has the DNA TGCGCCAGCAGCCCCGCAGGTGCAACTAATGAAAAACTGTTTTTT.

V is TRBV11-2 and J is TRBJ1-3; D is possibly TRBD1 (5 bases). The CDR3 contains 15 residues. V shed 6 bases and J shed 0 bases, with 12 bases lying between them. Germline assignment: CDR1 SGHAT and CDR2 FQNNGV. CDR3 in amino acids: CASRSTVISGNTIYF. CDR3 in DNA: TGTGCCAGCAGGTCGACAGTTATCTCTGGAAACACCATATATTTT.

The CDR3 DNA follows: TGTGCCACCAGCAGAGACAGGGGGAACTATGGCTACACCTTC. It translates to CATSRDRGNYGYTF. This chain uses TRBV15 with TRBJ1-2; 7 bases map to TRBD1. This CDR3 region has 14 residues. Germline V gives CDR1 LNHNV, CDR2 YYDKDF (reference sequence). Trimming at V came to 0 bases and at J to 2 bases, leaving 0 bases not matched to a gene.

This clone has just a few counts. The chain employs TRBV28 and TRBJ2-7; 9 bases line up with TRBD2. The J segment lost 6 bases and the V segment lost 7 bases, leaving 10 bases of the junction unmatched. Germline lookup yields CDR1 MDHEN and CDR2 SYDVKM. CDR3 length equals 14 residues. The DNA for the CDR3 is TGTGCCAGCAACCTTTCTAGCGGGAAAAGCGAGCAGTACTTC. It yields the protein CASNLSSGKSEQYF.

The chain is built from TRBV27 and TRBJ2-1, with TRBD2 matching over 8 bases. Trimming at V came to 5 bases and at J to 0 bases, leaving 0 bases not matched to a gene. Germline CDR1 reads MNHEY; CDR2 reads SMNVEV (reference sequence). The CDR3 runs to 14 residues. The CDR3 DNA reads as TGTGCCAGCAGTAGCGGGAGCTCCTACAATGAGCAGTTCTTC. It codes for CASSSGSSYNEQFF.

The chain carries TRBV3-1 (or the pseudogene TRBV3-2) and TRBJ1-2, with D tentatively TRBD1 (5 bases). CDR1 LGHDT and CDR2 YNNKEL come from the germline V gene (reference sequence). This CDR3 has 14 amino acids. Trimming took 1 base from V and 3 from J, leaving 9 bases between them. The CDR3 coding sequence is TGTGCCAGCAGCCAAGCGGGGGGGGACTATGGCTACACCTTC. It codes for CASSQAGGDYGYTF.

This sequence joins TRBV7-2 and TRBJ1-3, with 10 bases identical to TRBD1. The germline V gene encodes CDR1 SGHTA and CDR2 FQGNSA. Trimming at V came to 1 base and at J to 3 bases, leaving 9 bases not matched to a gene. The CDR3 covers 18 residues. The CDR3 loop reads CASSLVVGTGEYGNTIYF. CDR3 sequence (DNA): TGTGCCAGCAGCTTAGTGGTTGGGACAGGGGAGTATGGAAACACCATATATTTT.

This sequence joins TRBV7-2 and TRBJ2-4, with a weak D call TRBD1 (5 bases). The V and J ends lost 5 bases and 0 bases respectively, with 8 bases between them. The CDR3 spans 14 residues. The germline gives CDR1 SGHTA, CDR2 FQGNSA. CDR3 sequence (DNA): TGTGCCAGCAGCGGGGCTTTAGCCAAAAACATTCAGTACTTC. Encoded protein: CASSGALAKNIQYF.

This clone was counted once. The genes are TRBV11-2 and TRBJ1-4; 9 positions agree with TRBD1. Germline values: CDR1 SGHAT, CDR2 FQNNGV. The V gene end was trimmed by 2 bases and the J gene end by 5 bases; junction bases not matched to a gene: 3. CDR3 size: 15 residues. The CDR3 here is CASSLRQGVNEKLFF. In DNA form, the CDR3 reads TGTGCCAGCAGCTTAAGACAGGGGGTGAATGAAAAACTGTTTTTT.

The rearrangement uses TRBV9 and TRBJ2-3; 9 nucleotides align to TRBD1. CDR1 is SGDLS and CDR2 is YYNGEE in the germline V gene. The CDR3 covers 15 residues. Unmatched junction bases numbered 5, after V lost 2 bases and J lost 4 bases. The CDR3 DNA follows: TGTGCCAGCAGCGTCCGGGACAGGGAGGCAGATACGCAGTATTTT. Residues: CASSVRDREADTQYF.

The CDR3 loop is CASGQGWDTEAFF. CDR3 nucleotides: TGTGCCAGCGGCCAGGGCTGGGACACTGAAGCTTTCTTT. J is TRBJ1-1 and V is TRBV5-6; D may be TRBD1 (5 bases). The CDR3 runs 13 residues. Germline lookup yields CDR1 SGHDT and CDR2 YYEEEE. Trimming took off 7 bases at V and 3 bases at J, with 13 bases between the two ends. Combining the CDR3 with reference TRBV5-6 and TRBJ1-1 gives the whole variable domain DAGVTQSPTHLIKTRGQQVTLRCSPKSGHDTVSWYQQALGQGPQFIFQYYEEEERQRGNFPDRFSGHQFPNYSSELNVNALLLGDSALYLCASGQGWDTEAFFGQGTRLTVV.

The J gene is TRBJ2-3, the V gene TRBV3-1 (or the pseudogene TRBV3-2); a possible D gene is TRBD2 (7 bases). Trimming took 0 bases from V and 5 from J, leaving 15 bases between them. The CDR3 is made up of 16 amino acids. Germline assignment: CDR1 LGHDT and CDR2 YNNKEL (reference sequence). The CDR3, as DNA: TGTGCCAGCAGCCAAGATCCGGCGGGGGCCGGAGATACGCAGTATTTT. This translates into CASSQDPAGAGDTQYF.

This chain joins TRBV7-8 and TRBJ2-3; D not certain. Germline values: CDR1 SGHVS, CDR2 FQNEAQ. The germline V and J ends were trimmed by 6 bases and 4 bases, with 14 bases remaining between them. This CDR3 has 14 residues. For the CDR3, the DNA is TGTGCCAGCAGTCCCGAGCTATTCGCAGATACGCAGTATTTT. It specifies CASSPELFADTQYF.

The J gene is TRBJ2-7, the V gene TRBV2; 9 nucleotides align to TRBD1. CDR1 is SNHLY, CDR2 FYNNEI, per germline. J gave up 7 bases and V 7 bases, and 14 bases lay outside the gene matches. CDR3 length equals 15 residues. CDR3 sequence (DNA): TGTGCCAGCACCTACCTCGGACAGGGGCGAAGGGAGCAGTACGTC. It encodes CASTYLGQGRREQYV.

The genes are TRBV11-3 and TRBJ1-1; D is possibly TRBD1 (5 bases). The CDR3 contains 15 residues. The ends were cut back, 1 base at V and 3 bases at J, with 12 bases in the middle. Germline CDR1 SGHNT, CDR2 YENEEA. The CDR3 sequence: CASSLGGPGDTEAFF. The CDR3 DNA follows: TGTGCCAGCAGCTTAGGTGGGCCGGGGGACACTGAAGCTTTCTTT.

The rearrangement uses TRBV7-2 and TRBJ1-3; D gene ambiguous. In germline, CDR1 is SGHTA, CDR2 FQGNSA. Trimming took off 5 bases at V and 3 bases at J, with 17 bases between the two ends. The CDR3 is made up of 16 amino acids. The CDR3 bases are TGTGCCAGCAGCCAGACGGACGGGGTATTTGGAAACACCATATATTTT. It translates to CASSQTDGVFGNTIYF.

This clone was seen once. The V and J genes are TRBV11-3 and TRBJ1-1, with 7 nucleotides matching TRBD1. The CDR3 has 16 amino acids. Germline lookup yields CDR1 SGHNT and CDR2 YENEEA. The junction had 10 bases not matched to a gene; V was cut back by 1 base and J by 5 bases. The CDR3 region has the DNA TGTGCCAGCAGCTTAGGGCCGACAGGGTCTGGGACTGAAGCTTTCTTT. Its protein product is CASSLGPTGSGTEAFF.

The chain employs TRBV3-1 (or the pseudogene TRBV3-2) and TRBJ1-2, with D hard to call. Deletions cut 4 bases from V and 8 bases from J, with 11 bases between. Germline-derived CDR1 and CDR2 are LGHDT and YNNKEL (reference sequence). The CDR3 is made up of 12 amino acids. For the CDR3, the DNA is TGTGCCAGCAGCCGGTTATCGGGAGGCTACACCTTC. It specifies CASSRLSGGYTF.

The count of this clone is one. The chain joins TRBV7-9 to TRBJ1-1, with TRBD1 as a possible D gene (6 bases). Germline V gene data show CDR1 as SEHNR and CDR2 as FQNEAQ (reference sequence). The CDR3 has 17 amino acids. V dropped 5 bases and J dropped 3 bases, with 22 bases sitting between them. CDR3 residues: CASSRRHSGVSDTEAFF. CDR3 bases: TGTGCCAGCAGCAGGCGACACTCAGGGGTTTCGGACACTGAAGCTTTCTTT.

The rearrangement links TRBV10-1 to TRBJ2-1; 7 nucleotides agree with TRBD1. The CDR3 sequence is 14 residues long. V was clipped by 2 bases and J by 9 bases; unmatched bases: 7. Germline loops: CDR1 WNHNN, CDR2 SYGVQD (reference sequence). For the CDR3, the DNA is TGCGCCAGCAGTGAGGACGGGACAGTAAGTGAGCAGTTCTTC. Its translation is CASSEDGTVSEQFF.

The rearrangement links TRBV18 to TRBJ1-1; 8 nucleotides line up with TRBD1. The CDR3 is 15 amino acids. V lost 6 bases and J lost 3; bases outside the gene matches: 9. Germline values: CDR1 KGHSH, CDR2 LQKENI. CDR3 DNA: TGTGCCAGCTCGCCAGGACAGGGATTGGACACTGAAGCTTTCTTT. This translates into CASSPGQGLDTEAFF.